This T cell receptor (beta chain) was retrieved from a study of shared clonotypes between healthy human individuals. Broader study findings: Naive CD4 clonotypes overlapped across several donors at around 4.8%.

This CDR3 spans 12 amino acids. Germline V gene data show CDR1 as MNHNS and CDR2 as SASEGT. V lost 6 bases and J 3 bases, leaving 8 bases between the germline ends. Deep-level running was used for the assay. Per the original methods: Filtering differed because ImmunoSEQ produced junction-only sequences that carried no quality scores. Method: immunoSEQ multiplex PCR; TCRdb's copy keeps in-frame clones and lacks some. V, J and clone size are taken as reported in that table, and D and trimming were inferred from the DNA itself. The profile covers millions of clones, with 80% to 95% appearing a single time and approximately 0.4% taken by the ten largest. On this clone: The antigen is not known.

The chain carries TRBV6-1 and TRBJ1-2; D possibly corresponds to TRBD1 (5 bases). The receptor comes from a man between 18 and 29 years old in good health. Some clones in this sample may be carry-over from other donors' samples. Sequencing used naive CD4+ T cells from PBMCs. The subset here: CD45RA+ positively selected. The CDR3 nucleotides are TGTGCCAGCAGGGTAGGGGACTATGGCTACACCTTC. Amino acid sequence: CASRVGDYGYTF.